The next 9 T cell receptor beta chains were all read from a single sample in a study of cytomegalovirus exposure and HLA in healthy donors. PCR employed 60 Vbeta and 13 Jbeta primers. Sequencing used immunoSEQ multiplex PCR; TCRdb keeps in-frame clones, though not all of them. The sample comprises 100,000 to 150,000 clones, 80% of which are singletons, and more than 1% rests with the top ten. Sequencing input: PBMCs. The receptor set was obtained from a female donor in good health and CMV-seronegative.

The rearrangement joins TRBV18 to TRBJ1-1; 9 nucleotides match TRBD1. V shed 1 base and J 3 bases; nucleotides not matched to a gene: 0. The germline gives CDR1 KGHSH, CDR2 LQKENI. The CDR3 is made up of 14 amino acids. This chain's CDR3 is CASSPRTGDTEAFF. For the CDR3, the DNA is TGTGCCAGCTCACCACGGACAGGGGACACTGAAGCTTTCTTT.

CDR3 nucleotide sequence: TGTGCCAGCAGCTTCGGACAGGGGCTTAACTACGAGCAGTACTTC. This encodes CASSFGQGLNYEQYF. This chain links TRBV7-9 with TRBJ2-7; 9 bases are shared with TRBD1. Germline CDR1 SEHNR, CDR2 FQNEAQ (reference sequence). There are 15 residues in the CDR3. Unmatched junction bases numbered 6, after V lost 3 bases and J lost 3 bases.

CDR3 bases: TGCAGCGTTGAAGAAGCGGGTGGTGGTTATGGCTACACCTTC. This codes for CSVEEAGGGYGYTF. V is TRBV29-1 and J is TRBJ1-2; D is ambiguous. Germline-derived CDR1 and CDR2 are SQVTM and ANQGSEA. The CDR3 totals 14 residues. Between the trimmed V and J ends, which lost 0 bases and 5 bases, there was a span of 13 bases.

J is TRBJ2-7 and V is TRBV19, with no clear D. Trimming took 5 bases from V and 1 from J, leaving 9 bases between them. CDR3 length: 13 residues. Germline V CDR1 and CDR2: LNHDA, SQIVND (reference sequence). The CDR3 loop is CASSRERSYEQYF. DNA for the CDR3: TGTGCCAGTAGTCGAGAGCGATCCTACGAGCAGTACTTC.

This chain connects TRBV30 to TRBJ1-2; no reliable D call. V lost 0 bases and J lost 6, with 14 bases in between. This CDR3 contains 14 residues. Germline CDR1 and CDR2: GTSNPN and SVGIG (reference sequence). The CDR3 coding sequence is TGTGCCTGGAGTGTTCCTTGGGCGTTACATGGCTACACCTTC. Protein: CAWSVPWALHGYTF.

V usage is TRBV9 and J usage is TRBJ2-7, with D perhaps matching TRBD1 (6 bases). From germline, CDR1 is SGDLS and CDR2 YYNGEE. Trimming removed 2 bases at V and 2 bases at J, with 17 bases between. The CDR3 spans 16 residues. This chain's CDR3 is CASSVIGVKGAYEQYF. Written as DNA, the CDR3 is TGTGCCAGCAGCGTGATTGGGGTGAAGGGGGCCTACGAGCAGTACTTC.

This CDR3 is CASSRQSNQPQHF. The CDR3, as DNA: TGTGCCAGTAGCAGACAGAGTAATCAGCCCCAGCATTTT. This chain connects TRBV19 to TRBJ1-5; D possibly corresponds to TRBD1 (5 bases). The CDR3 loop spans 13 amino acids. With 6 bases removed from V and 4 bases from J, the gap between germline ends came to 10 bases. Germline-derived CDR1 and CDR2 are LNHDA and SQIVND (reference sequence).

This clone was picked up one time. The V call is TRBV30, the J call TRBJ1-6; the match to TRBD1 covers 8 bases. Germline lookup yields CDR1 GTSNPN and CDR2 SVGIG (reference sequence). The CDR3 is 16 amino acids. Trimming removed 5 bases from V and 7 bases from J; junction bases left unmatched: 13. The chain's CDR3 is CAWVPFRTGSNSPLHF. The CDR3 DNA follows: TGTGCCTGGGTGCCTTTTCGGACAGGGTCGAATTCACCCCTCCACTTT.

The V call is TRBV7-9, the J call TRBJ2-1, with 7 positions matching TRBD2. The CDR3 has 15 residues. The V gene end was trimmed by 5 bases and the J gene end by 5 bases; junction bases not matched to a gene: 9. The germline CDR1 and CDR2 sequences are SEHNR and FQNEAQ (reference sequence). The CDR3 DNA reads TGTGCCAGCAGCCGCATTAACCGGGGGGACAATGAGCAGTTCTTC. As protein: CASSRINRGDNEQFF. Supplemented by reference TRBV7-9 and TRBJ2-1, the full variable domain reads DTGVSQNPRHKITKRGQNVTFRCDPISEHNRLYWYRQTLGQGPEFLTYFQNEAQLEKSRLLSDRFSAERPKGSFSTLEIQRTEQGDSAMYLCASSRINRGDNEQFFGPGTRLTVL.